This T cell receptor beta chain was sequenced during a study of post-analysis software for immune sequencing data. Carried by the TCR beta cDNA libraries were unique molecular identifiers. Some 500,000 cDNA molecules were obtained from about 0.98 to 11 million T cells. TCRdb reanalysed the PCR reads using MiXCR and keeps one entry per CDR3 protein. The data show about 430,000 distinct CDR3 sequences, approximately 42% seen once. V lost 11 bases, J lost 7 bases, and 21 bases lay in between. CDR1 and CDR2 from the germline V gene are SGHAT and FQNNGV. The CDR3 consists of 14 residues. Study-wide findings and caveats: Multiple sclerosis patients had significantly lower normalized Chao1 diversity than controls. When patients were compared with controls, about five TRBV segments were more frequent, TRBV5-6, TRBV5-1 and TRBV20-1 among them.

Regarding this clonotype: Its target is not known.

The clonotype comes from a girl aged 2-10 years with multiple sclerosis. Sequenced: blood. The chain employs TRBV11-2 and TRBJ2-1; D may be TRBD2 (7 bases). The CDR3 reads CAVRGGPQGNEQFF. Here the CDR3 DNA reads TGTGCCGTAAGGGGGGGGCCTCAGGGGAATGAGCAGTTCTTC.